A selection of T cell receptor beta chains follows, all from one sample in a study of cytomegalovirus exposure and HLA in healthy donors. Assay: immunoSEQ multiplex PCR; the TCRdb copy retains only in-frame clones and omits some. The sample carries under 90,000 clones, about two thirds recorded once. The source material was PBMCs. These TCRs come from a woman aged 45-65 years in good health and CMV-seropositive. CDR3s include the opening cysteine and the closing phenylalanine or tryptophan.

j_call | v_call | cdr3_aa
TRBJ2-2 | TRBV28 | CASSQPSAGRNTGELFF
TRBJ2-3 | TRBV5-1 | CASSTGPSSGTDTQYF
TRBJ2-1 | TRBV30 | CAWSVPRERKFF
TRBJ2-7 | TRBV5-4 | CASSRGTVYEQYF
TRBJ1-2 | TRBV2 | CASSSGQVYGYTF
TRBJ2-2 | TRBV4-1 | CASSQVQGPYNTGELFF
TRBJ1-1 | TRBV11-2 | CASSLQGWDTEAFF
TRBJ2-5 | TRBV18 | CASSRAYQETQYF
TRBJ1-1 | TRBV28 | CASSPPAGTTNTEAFF
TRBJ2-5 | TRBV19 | CASSIMGQGAGETQYF
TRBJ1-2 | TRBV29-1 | CSVDGHYGYTF
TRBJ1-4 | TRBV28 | CASRASNEKLFF
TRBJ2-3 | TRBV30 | CASTFGAGFTDTQYF
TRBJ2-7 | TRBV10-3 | CATLEATGYSYEQYF
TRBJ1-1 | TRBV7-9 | CASSLVGINTEAFF
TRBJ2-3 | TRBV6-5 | CASSPREGPTDTQYF
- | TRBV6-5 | CASSFLYEQYF
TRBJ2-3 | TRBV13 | CASSPGLDPDTDTQYF
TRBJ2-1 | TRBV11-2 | CASSLGTSGLNEQFF
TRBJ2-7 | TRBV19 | CASSPAGTASYEQYF
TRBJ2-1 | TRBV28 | CASSLSTGTGGDEQFF
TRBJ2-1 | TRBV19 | CASAGVADEQFF
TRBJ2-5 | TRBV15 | CATSRDRGTRRETQYF
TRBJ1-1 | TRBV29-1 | CSVDKQGAEAFF
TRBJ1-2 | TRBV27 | CAIRQGGGYTF
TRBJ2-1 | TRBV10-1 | CASSALGTSEFGEQFF
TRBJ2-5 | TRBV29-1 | CSVSQGGVSFQETQYF
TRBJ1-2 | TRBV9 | CASSPTPGQGARGYTF
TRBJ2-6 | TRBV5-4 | CAGSLAWSLQGASGANVLTF
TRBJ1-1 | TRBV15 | CATSITTGSTEAFF
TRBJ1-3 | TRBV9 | CASSVSGSSGNTIYF
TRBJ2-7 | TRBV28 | CASSRGRGASYEQYF
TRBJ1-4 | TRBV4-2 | CASSQGDREFNEKLFF
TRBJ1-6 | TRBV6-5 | CASSYSRGFSSPLHF
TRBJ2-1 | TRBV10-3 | CAISETVPGQGGEQFF
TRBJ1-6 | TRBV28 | CASSTGQSINSPLHF
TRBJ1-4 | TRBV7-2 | CASSLQQANEKLFF
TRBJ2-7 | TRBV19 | CASSIVSRDEQYF
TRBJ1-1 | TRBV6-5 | CASSSQGNTEAFF
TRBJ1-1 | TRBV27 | CASREVGRPKAFF
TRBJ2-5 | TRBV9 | CASSVDQGRETQYF
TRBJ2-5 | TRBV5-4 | CASSLKTSSETQYF
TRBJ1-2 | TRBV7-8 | CASSWRKESYGYTF
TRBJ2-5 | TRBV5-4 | CASSLAGGETQYF
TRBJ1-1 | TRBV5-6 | CASSRQGRNTEAFF
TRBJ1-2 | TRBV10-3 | CAISPGTGVYGYTF
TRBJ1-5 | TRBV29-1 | CSVVVQGEGQPQHF
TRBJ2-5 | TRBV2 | CASRQLAIVGETQYF
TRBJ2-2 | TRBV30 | CAWTGVVGELFF
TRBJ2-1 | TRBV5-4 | CASSPWSDEQFF